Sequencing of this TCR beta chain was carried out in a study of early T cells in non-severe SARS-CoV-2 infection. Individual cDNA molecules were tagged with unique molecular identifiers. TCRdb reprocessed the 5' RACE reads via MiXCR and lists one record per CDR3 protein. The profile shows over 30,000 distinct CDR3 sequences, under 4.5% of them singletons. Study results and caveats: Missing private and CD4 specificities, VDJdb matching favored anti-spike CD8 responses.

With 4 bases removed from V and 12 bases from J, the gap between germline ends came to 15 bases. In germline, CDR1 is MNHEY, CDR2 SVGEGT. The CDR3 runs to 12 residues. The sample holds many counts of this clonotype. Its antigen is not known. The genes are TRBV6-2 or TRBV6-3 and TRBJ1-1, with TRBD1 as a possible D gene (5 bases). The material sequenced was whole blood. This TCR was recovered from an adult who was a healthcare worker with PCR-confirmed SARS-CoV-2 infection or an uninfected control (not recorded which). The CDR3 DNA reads TGTGCCAGCAGTTCGGACCCCCTGGGACCTTTCTTT. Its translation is CASSSDPLGPFF.